This TCR beta chain is from a study of shared clonotypes between healthy human individuals. Study-wide points: Depth of sequencing was expected to influence donor clonotype sharing. Only blood was sampled, and tissue TCR repertoires likely differ from blood ones.

As regards this clone: The antigen remains unidentified.

Running of the assay took place at deep level. Profiling relied on immunoSEQ multiplex PCR, and the TCRdb table lists in-frame clones only, not all of them. The data show hundreds of thousands of clones, around 67% seen once. Germline V gene sequence: CDR1 LGHNA, CDR2 YSLEER. The CDR3 totals 16 residues. V lost 1 base and J lost 6; bases outside the gene matches: 1. The rearrangement links TRBV4-3 to TRBJ2-1; 15 bases align to TRBD2. The sequencing sample was made of memory CD4+ T cells sorted from blood. Subset indicated: CD45RA-negative fraction. This TCR came from a man aged 30-40 years in good health. CDR3 nucleotides: TGCGCCAGCAGCCAAGGGGGACTAGCGGGGGGCAATGAGCAGTTCTTC. Translated: CASSQGGLAGGNEQFF.